This T cell receptor beta chain was found in a study of tumor and adjacent non-tumor tissue in lung cancer. Study observations and caveats: Patients with more diverse tumor TCRs had worse survival.

Three rounds of nested PCR, following a modified ARM-PCR protocol, produced the TCRbeta library. TCRdb reprocessed the multiplex PCR reads with MiXCR, giving one entry per CDR3 protein. The sample contains 75,000 to 95,000 distinct CDR3 sequences, just under 75% of which appear only once. Of note for this clonotype: Antigen: not known. An end of the junction does not agree with germline; a read error may underlie this.

CDR3 length equals 13 residues. No cell sorting was done before RNA was extracted from the tissue. Between August and November 2014, newly diagnosed, chemotherapy-naive lung cancer patients underwent thoracic surgery in China. The V gene is TRBV12-3 or TRBV12-4, the J gene TRBJ1-1; D unresolved. Sequencing was performed on lung tumor tissue. The origin of this receptor is a woman between 40 and 50 years old with non-small cell lung cancer. In DNA, the CDR3 is TGTGCCAGCAGTCCAACTCTGGGCAGAGAAGCTATCTTT. Translated, it gives CASSPTLGREAIF.